One sample yielded the 13 T cell receptor beta chains listed below, sequenced in a study of Ad26.COV2.S vaccination and SARS-CoV-2 variants. The treatment denotes: over 15 received Ad26.COV2.S at low or high dose, single or two shots; several received placebo; per-sample allocation not given. The investigators took samples on day 63 after the first vaccine or placebo injection. Sequencing used immunoSEQ multiplex PCR; TCRdb keeps in-frame clones, though not all of them. The sample records about 680,000 clones, roughly 90% being singletons. The sequencing here drew on peripheral blood, taken in a trial of Ad26.COV2.S vaccine versus placebo. The receptors here all came from a person between 18 and 60 years old who received the Ad26.COV2.S COVID-19 vaccine or a placebo.

The V call is TRBV4-2, the J call TRBJ2-2, with 13 bases fitting TRBD2. Germline V gene data show CDR1 as LGHNA and CDR2 as YNFKEQ. The CDR3 is 18 amino acids. V lost 5 bases and J lost 9; bases outside the gene matches: 15. In nucleotides, the CDR3 is TGTGCCAGCAGCTACTTGGCCGGGACTAGCGGGACTATGCGGGAGCTGTTTTTT. Encoded protein: CASSYLAGTSGTMRELFF.

The table lists this clone with a count of one. This chain uses TRBV25-1 with TRBJ2-1; 10 nucleotides align to TRBD1. This CDR3 has 17 residues. CDR1 MGHDK and CDR2 SYGVNS come from the germline V gene. The V segment lost 2 bases and the J segment 5 bases; nucleotides outside the gene matches: 9. The CDR3 here is CASSERGGTGAHNEQFF. The CDR3 region has the DNA TGTGCCAGCAGTGAAAGGGGGGGGACAGGGGCCCACAATGAGCAGTTCTTC.

The chain joins TRBV5-1 to TRBJ2-1, with D perhaps matching TRBD2 (5 bases). Deletions cut 7 bases from V and 10 bases from J, with 18 bases between. Germline values: CDR1 SGHRS, CDR2 YFSETQ. The CDR3 spans 13 residues. CDR3 sequence (DNA): TGCGCCAGCCAAGCGGCCTGGAAAACAGAGCAGTTCTTC. Its translation is CASQAAWKTEQFF.

The chain combines TRBV18 with TRBJ2-6, with 8 bases fitting TRBD1. Germline CDR1 and CDR2: KGHSH and LQKENI. The CDR3 totals 16 residues. Trimming cost V 6 bases and J 0 bases; bases outside gene matches: 4. Here the CDR3 reads CASSLDRGSGANVLTF. In DNA form, the CDR3 reads TGTGCCAGCTCCCTTGACAGGGGCTCTGGGGCCAACGTCCTGACTTTC.

The chain carries TRBV12-3 or TRBV12-4 and TRBJ2-1; no reliable D call. Trimming stripped 3 bases from V and 3 bases from J, with 6 bases between. This CDR3 has 13 amino acids. The CDR3 nucleotides read TGTGCCAGCAGTTTGGCTAGCTACAATGAGCAGTTCTTC. Encoded protein: CASSLASYNEQFF.

The chain recombines TRBV11-2 with TRBJ1-1; D is unresolved. Germline loops: CDR1 SGHAT, CDR2 FQNNGV. Trimming removed 5 bases from V and 1 base from J, with 14 bases in between. The CDR3 runs 15 residues. CDR3 sequence: CASSHWTAKNTEAFF. The CDR3 coding sequence is TGTGCCAGCAGCCACTGGACGGCTAAGAACACTGAAGCTTTCTTT. Using reference TRBV11-2 and TRBJ1-1 for the parts outside the CDR3, the full variable domain is EAGVAQSPRYKIIEKRQSVAFWCNPISGHATLYWYQQILGQGPKLLIQFQNNGVVDDSQLPKDRFSAERLKGVDSTLKIQPAKLEDSAVYLCASSHWTAKNTEAFFGQGTRLTVV.

The J gene is TRBJ2-3, the V gene TRBV24-1, with D tentatively TRBD1 (5 bases). Germline V gene lookup returns CDR1 KGHDR and CDR2 SFDVKD. Trimming removed 4 bases from V and 4 bases from J, with 11 bases in between. The length of the CDR3 is 14 residues. Here the CDR3 reads CATSDGGHADTQYF. CDR3 bases: TGTGCCACCAGTGACGGCGGACACGCAGATACGCAGTATTTT.

The genes are TRBV7-9 and TRBJ1-4; D is undetermined. The ends were cut back, 3 bases at V and 8 bases at J, with 10 bases in the middle. This CDR3 spans 13 amino acids. Per germline, CDR1 SEHNR and CDR2 FQNEAQ (reference sequence). The CDR3 loop reads CASSLLFGEKLFF. The CDR3 bases are TGTGCCAGCAGCTTGTTGTTCGGCGAAAAACTGTTTTTT.

This chain uses TRBV2 with TRBJ1-1; TRBD1 might be the D (6 bases). V was shortened by 6 bases and J by 0 bases, with 14 bases between the two germline ends. Looked up from germline, CDR1 is SNHLY and CDR2 is FYNNEI. This CDR3 has 15 residues. CDR3 sequence: CASRANRAMNTEAFF. The CDR3 coding sequence is TGTGCCAGCAGGGCCAACAGGGCTATGAACACTGAAGCTTTCTTT.

The chain combines TRBV7-6 with TRBJ2-3, with D perhaps matching TRBD2 (7 bases). Germline V lookup: CDR1 SGHVS, CDR2 FNYEAQ. This CDR3 is built from 13 residues. Trimming stripped 3 bases from V and 6 bases from J, with 10 bases between. This CDR3 is CASSLGGQDTQYF. As DNA, the CDR3 is TGTGCCAGCAGCTTGGGGGGGCAGGATACGCAGTATTTT.

The chain combines TRBV15 with TRBJ2-1; 10 bases fit TRBD2. With 4 bases clipped from V and 8 bases from J, the junction kept 20 bases outside the gene matches. Germline V gene lookup returns CDR1 LNHNV and CDR2 YYDKDF (reference sequence). The CDR3 covers 19 residues. Written as DNA, the CDR3 is TGTGCCACCAGCATCAGGGCCTCTACCCTAGCGGGAGTTAGCGATGAGCAGTTCTTC. Protein: CATSIRASTLAGVSDEQFF.

There are a few counts of this clone. The rearrangement joins TRBV2 to TRBJ1-6; D call uncertain. The CDR3 consists of 13 residues. Trimming took off 2 bases at V and 6 bases at J, with 5 bases between the two ends. The V gene's germline CDR1 is SNHLY and CDR2 FYNNEI. CDR3 sequence: CASSELVNSPLHF. The CDR3, as DNA: TGTGCCAGCAGTGAACTCGTTAATTCACCCCTCCACTTT.

This clone was recorded only once. The chain combines TRBV27 with TRBJ1-2, with a tentative D call TRBD1 (6 bases). Per the germline V gene, CDR1 is MNHEY and CDR2 is SMNVEV (reference sequence). The CDR3 consists of 15 residues. V was trimmed by 2 bases and J by 2 bases, leaving 12 bases between them. CDR3 in amino acids: CASSLDAGENYGYTF. The CDR3 nucleotides are TGTGCCAGCAGTTTAGACGCAGGGGAGAACTATGGCTACACCTTC.